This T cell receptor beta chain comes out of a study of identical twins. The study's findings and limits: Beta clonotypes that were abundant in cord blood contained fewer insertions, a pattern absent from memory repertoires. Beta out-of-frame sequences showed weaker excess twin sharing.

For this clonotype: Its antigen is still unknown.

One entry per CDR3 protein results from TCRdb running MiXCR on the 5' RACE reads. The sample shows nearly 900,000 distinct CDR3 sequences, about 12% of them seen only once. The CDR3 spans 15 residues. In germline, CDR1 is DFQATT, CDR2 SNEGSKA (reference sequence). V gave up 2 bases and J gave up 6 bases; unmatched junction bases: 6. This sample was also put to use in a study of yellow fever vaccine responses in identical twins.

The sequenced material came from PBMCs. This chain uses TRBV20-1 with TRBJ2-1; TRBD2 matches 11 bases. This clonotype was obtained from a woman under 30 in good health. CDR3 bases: TGCAGTGCTAGACGACTAGCGGGAAACACCAATGAGCAGTTCTTC. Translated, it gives CSARRLAGNTNEQFF.